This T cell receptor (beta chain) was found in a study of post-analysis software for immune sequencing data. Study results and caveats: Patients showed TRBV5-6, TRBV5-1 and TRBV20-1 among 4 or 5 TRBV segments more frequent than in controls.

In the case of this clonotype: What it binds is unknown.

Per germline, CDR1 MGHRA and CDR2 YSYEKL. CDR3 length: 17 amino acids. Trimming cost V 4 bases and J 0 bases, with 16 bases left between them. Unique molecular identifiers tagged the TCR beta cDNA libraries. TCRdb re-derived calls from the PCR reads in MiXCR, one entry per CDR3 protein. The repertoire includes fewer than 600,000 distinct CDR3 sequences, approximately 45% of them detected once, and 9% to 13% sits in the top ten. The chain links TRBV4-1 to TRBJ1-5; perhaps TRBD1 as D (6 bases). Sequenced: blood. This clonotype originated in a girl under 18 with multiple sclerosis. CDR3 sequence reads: CASSLGGATYSNQPQHF. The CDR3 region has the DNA TGCGCCAGCAGCCTTGGGGGGGCAACCTATAGCAATCAGCCCCAGCATTTT.